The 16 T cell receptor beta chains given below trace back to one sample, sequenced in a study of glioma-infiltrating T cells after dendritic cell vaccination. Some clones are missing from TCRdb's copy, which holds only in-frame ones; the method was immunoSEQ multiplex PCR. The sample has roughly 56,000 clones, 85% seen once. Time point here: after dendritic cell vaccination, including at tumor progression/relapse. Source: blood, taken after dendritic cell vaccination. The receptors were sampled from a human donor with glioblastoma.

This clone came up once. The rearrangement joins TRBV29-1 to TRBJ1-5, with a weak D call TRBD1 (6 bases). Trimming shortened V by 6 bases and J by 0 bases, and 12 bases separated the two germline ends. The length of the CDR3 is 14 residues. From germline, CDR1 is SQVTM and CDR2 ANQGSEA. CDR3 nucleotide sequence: TGCAGCGTGCTGGAAGGGGGTAGCAATCAGCCCCAGCATTTT. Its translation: CSVLEGGSNQPQHF.

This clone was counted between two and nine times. The CDR3 loop is CASSQGSSNQPQHF. The CDR3 bases are TGTGCCAGCAGCCAGGGGTCTAGCAATCAGCCCCAGCATTTT. This chain joins TRBV11-3 and TRBJ1-5; TRBD1 is a possible D gene (6 bases). The length of the CDR3 is 14 residues. CDR1 is SGHNT, CDR2 YENEEA, per germline. The V end was cut by 5 bases, the J end by 0 bases, with 8 bases between. The variable domain in full, with the rest retrieved from reference TRBV11-3 and TRBJ1-5, is EAGVVQSPRYKIIEKKQPVAFWCNPISGHNTLYWYLQNLGQGPELLIRYENEEAVDDSQLPKDRFSAERLKGVDSTLKIQPAELGDSAVYLCASSQGSSNQPQHFGDGTRLSIL.

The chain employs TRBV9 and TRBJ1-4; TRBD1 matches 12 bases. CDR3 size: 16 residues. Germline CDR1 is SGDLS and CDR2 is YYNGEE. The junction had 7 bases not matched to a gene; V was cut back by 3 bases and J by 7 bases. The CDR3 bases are TGTGCCAGCAGCGCCTCCGGGACAGGGGGCGTTGAAAAACTGTTTTTT. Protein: CASSASGTGGVEKLFF.

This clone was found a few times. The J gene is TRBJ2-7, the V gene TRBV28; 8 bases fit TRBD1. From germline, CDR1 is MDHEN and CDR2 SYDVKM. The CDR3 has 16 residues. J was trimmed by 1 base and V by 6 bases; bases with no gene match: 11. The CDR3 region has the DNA TGTGCCAGCAGAGCAGGGGGCCCCATCCTGTCCTACGAGCAGTACTTC. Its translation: CASRAGGPILSYEQYF.

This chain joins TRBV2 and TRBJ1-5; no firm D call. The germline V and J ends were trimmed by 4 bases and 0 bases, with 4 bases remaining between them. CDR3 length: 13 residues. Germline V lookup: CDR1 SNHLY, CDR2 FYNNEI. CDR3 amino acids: CASSGNSNQPQHF. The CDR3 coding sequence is TGTGCCAGCAGTGGTAATAGCAATCAGCCCCAGCATTTT.

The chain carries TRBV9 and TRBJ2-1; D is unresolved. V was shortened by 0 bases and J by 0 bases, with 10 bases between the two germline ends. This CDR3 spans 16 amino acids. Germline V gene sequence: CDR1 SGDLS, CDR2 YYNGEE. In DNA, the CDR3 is TGTGCCAGCAGCGTAGATCCAGCTAGCTCCTACAATGAGCAGTTCTTC. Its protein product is CASSVDPASSYNEQFF. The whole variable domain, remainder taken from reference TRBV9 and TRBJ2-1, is DSGVTQTPKHLITATGQRVTLRCSPRSGDLSVYWYQQSLDQGLQFLIQYYNGEERAKGNILERFSAQQFPDLHSELNLSSLELGDSALYFCASSVDPASSYNEQFFGPGTRLTVL.

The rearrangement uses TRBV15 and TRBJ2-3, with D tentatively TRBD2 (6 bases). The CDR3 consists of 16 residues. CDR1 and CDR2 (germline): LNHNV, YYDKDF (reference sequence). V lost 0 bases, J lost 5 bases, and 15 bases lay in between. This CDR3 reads CATSRDPGRWVDTQYF. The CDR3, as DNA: TGTGCCACCAGCAGAGATCCAGGGAGGTGGGTAGATACGCAGTATTTT.

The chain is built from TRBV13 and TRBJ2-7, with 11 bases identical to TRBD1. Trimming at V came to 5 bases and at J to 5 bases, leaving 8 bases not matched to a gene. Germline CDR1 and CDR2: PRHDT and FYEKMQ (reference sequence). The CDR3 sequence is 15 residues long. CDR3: CASSPTRTGGDEQYF. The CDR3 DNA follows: TGTGCCAGCAGCCCTACTCGGACAGGGGGCGACGAGCAGTACTTC.

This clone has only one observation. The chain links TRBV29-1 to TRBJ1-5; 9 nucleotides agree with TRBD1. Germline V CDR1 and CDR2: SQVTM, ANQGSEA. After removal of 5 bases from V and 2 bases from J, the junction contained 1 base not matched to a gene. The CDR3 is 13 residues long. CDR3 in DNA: TGCAGCGTTCGGACAGGGGGCAATCAGCCCCAGCATTTT. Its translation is CSVRTGGNQPQHF.

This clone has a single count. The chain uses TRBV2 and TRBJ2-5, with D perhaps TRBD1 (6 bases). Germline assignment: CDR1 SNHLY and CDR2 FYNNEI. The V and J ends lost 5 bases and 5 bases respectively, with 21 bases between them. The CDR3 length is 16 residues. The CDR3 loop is CASSSGTFYSAETQYF. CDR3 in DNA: TGTGCCAGCAGTTCCGGGACATTTTACAGCGCGGAGACCCAGTACTTC.

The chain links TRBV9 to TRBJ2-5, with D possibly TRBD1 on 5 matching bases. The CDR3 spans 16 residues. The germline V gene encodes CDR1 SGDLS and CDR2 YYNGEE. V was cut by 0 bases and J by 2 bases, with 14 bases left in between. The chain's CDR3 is CASSVALSGQQETQYF. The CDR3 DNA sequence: TGTGCCAGCAGCGTAGCCCTGTCCGGACAACAAGAGACCCAGTACTTC.

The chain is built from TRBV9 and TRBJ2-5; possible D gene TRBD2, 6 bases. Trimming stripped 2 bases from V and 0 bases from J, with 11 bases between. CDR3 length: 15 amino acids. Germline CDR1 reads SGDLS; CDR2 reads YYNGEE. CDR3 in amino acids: CASSVGLANQETQYF. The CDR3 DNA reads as TGTGCCAGCAGCGTGGGGCTAGCGAACCAAGAGACCCAGTACTTC.

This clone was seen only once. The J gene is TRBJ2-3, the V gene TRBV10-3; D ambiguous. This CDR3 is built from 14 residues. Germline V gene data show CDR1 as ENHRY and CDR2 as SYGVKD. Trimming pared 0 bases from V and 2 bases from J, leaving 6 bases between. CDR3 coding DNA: TGTGCCATCAGTGAGTCGGGCACCACAGATACGCAGTATTTT. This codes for CAISESGTTDTQYF.

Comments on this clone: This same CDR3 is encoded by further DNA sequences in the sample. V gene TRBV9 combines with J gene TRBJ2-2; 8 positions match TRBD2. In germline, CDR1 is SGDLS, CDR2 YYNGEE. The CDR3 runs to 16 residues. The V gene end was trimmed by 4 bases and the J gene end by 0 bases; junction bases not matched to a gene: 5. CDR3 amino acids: CASSLGGGTNTGELFF. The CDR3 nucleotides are TGTGCCAGCAGCCTCGGGGGGGGGACGAACACCGGGGAGCTGTTTTTT.

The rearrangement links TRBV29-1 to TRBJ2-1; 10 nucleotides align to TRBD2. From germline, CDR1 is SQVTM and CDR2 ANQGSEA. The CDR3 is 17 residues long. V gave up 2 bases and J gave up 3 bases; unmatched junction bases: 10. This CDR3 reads CSVEQRGGPRGYNEQFF. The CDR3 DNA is TGCAGCGTTGAACAGCGGGGGGGCCCTAGGGGCTACAATGAGCAGTTCTTC.

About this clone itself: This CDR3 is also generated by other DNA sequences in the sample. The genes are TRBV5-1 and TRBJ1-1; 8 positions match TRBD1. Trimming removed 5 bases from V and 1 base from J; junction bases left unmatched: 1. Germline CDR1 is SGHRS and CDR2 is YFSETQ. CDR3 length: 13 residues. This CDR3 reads CASSGQGNTEAFF. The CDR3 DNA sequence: TGCGCCAGCAGTGGACAGGGGAACACTGAAGCTTTCTTT.